This TCR beta chain was sequenced for a study of early T cells in non-severe SARS-CoV-2 infection. Using its own MiXCR run on the 5' RACE reads, TCRdb lists one record per CDR3 protein. The data hold roughly 66,000 distinct CDR3 sequences, with roughly 9% observed a single time. This clonotype was observed a handful of times. The sample taken for sequencing was whole blood. The TCR sequence derives from an adult who was a healthcare worker with PCR-confirmed SARS-CoV-2 infection or an uninfected control (not recorded which).

In DNA, the CDR3 is TGTGCCAGCAGTGAAGCGGGGACAGGCACAGATACGCAGTATTTT. It specifies CASSEAGTGTDTQYF. The V call is TRBV2, the J call TRBJ2-3; TRBD1 agrees at 7 bases. Germline-derived CDR1 and CDR2 are SNHLY and FYNNEI. Unmatched junction bases numbered 1, after V lost 0 bases and J lost 1 base. The CDR3 is made up of 15 amino acids.